One and the same sample provided the 21 T cell receptor beta chains below, sequenced in a study of T cells in pancreatic ductal adenocarcinoma. Sequencing was performed with immunoSEQ multiplex PCR; in TCRdb, only in-frame clones are kept and a portion is missing. The sample has roughly 100,000 clones; more than 90% are singletons. Surgery without prior neoadjuvant therapy was the treatment of the selected pancreatic ductal adenocarcinoma patients. The specimen sequenced was PBMCs. The receptors were gathered from a human donor with pancreatic ductal adenocarcinoma.

V usage is TRBV5-1 and J usage is TRBJ1-3; D gene uncertain. The CDR3 is made up of 14 amino acids. Germline CDR1 SGHRS, CDR2 YFSETQ. V gave up 0 bases and J gave up 3 bases, with 7 bases separating them. The CDR3 DNA reads as TGCGCCAGCAGCTTGGCCTCCCTTGGAAACACCATATATTTT. Its translation is CASSLASLGNTIYF. Full variable domain (rest looked up from reference TRBV5-1 and TRBJ1-3): KAGVTQTPRYLIKTRGQQVTLSCSPISGHRSVSWYQQTPGQGLQFLFEYFSETQRNKGNFPGRFSGRQFSNSRSEMNVSTLELGDSALYLCASSLASLGNTIYFGEGSWLTVV.

This chain links TRBV5-8 with TRBJ1-2; 9 bases align to TRBD1. Losses at the gene ends were 4 bases for V and 13 bases for J; bases not matched to a gene: 11. In germline, CDR1 is SGHTS, CDR2 YDEGEE. The CDR3 loop spans 13 amino acids. CDR3 protein: CASSLRDREGTTF. In DNA form, the CDR3 reads TGTGCCAGCAGCCTCCGGGACAGGGAGGGCACCACCTTC.

The chain combines TRBV10-3 with TRBJ2-7; possibly TRBD1 for D (5 bases). CDR1 is ENHRY and CDR2 is SYGVKD in the germline V gene. CDR3 length equals 11 residues. V was pared by 10 bases and J by 4 bases, with 11 bases between. CDR3 sequence (DNA): TGTGCCACCGCACAGGTTTACGAGCAGTACTTC. This sequence encodes CATAQVYEQYF.

This chain links TRBV9 with TRBJ1-3; no clear D. The ends were cut back, 7 bases at V and 0 bases at J, with 14 bases in the middle. The CDR3 runs 15 residues. Looked up from germline, CDR1 is SGDLS and CDR2 is YYNGEE. For the CDR3, the DNA is TGTGCCAGCTCCCTGCAGGACTCCTCTGGAAACACCATATATTTT. It yields the protein CASSLQDSSGNTIYF. The full variable domain, its missing parts supplied by reference TRBV9 and TRBJ1-3, is DSGVTQTPKHLITATGQRVTLRCSPRSGDLSVYWYQQSLDQGLQFLIQYYNGEERAKGNILERFSAQQFPDLHSELNLSSLELGDSALYFCASSLQDSSGNTIYFGEGSWLTVV.

The gene calls are TRBV5-1 and TRBJ2-2; perhaps TRBD2 as D (5 bases). The CDR3 length is 15 residues. V was cut by 2 bases and J by 5 bases, with 13 bases left in between. From germline, CDR1 is SGHRS and CDR2 YFSETQ. The CDR3 DNA reads TGCGCCAGCAGCTTAAATGGGAGAGCAACCGGGGAGCTGTTTTTT. Residues: CASSLNGRATGELFF. Complete variable domain (other parts from reference TRBV5-1 and TRBJ2-2): KAGVTQTPRYLIKTRGQQVTLSCSPISGHRSVSWYQQTPGQGLQFLFEYFSETQRNKGNFPGRFSGRQFSNSRSEMNVSTLELGDSALYLCASSLNGRATGELFFGEGSRLTVL.

V and J are TRBV7-8 and TRBJ1-4; D may be TRBD1 (5 bases). The germline V and J ends were trimmed by 6 bases and 8 bases, with 31 bases remaining between them. Germline CDR1 is SGHVS and CDR2 is FQNEAQ. CDR3 length: 19 residues. This CDR3 is CASSYRVGERGWPQEKLFF. CDR3 sequence (DNA): TGTGCCAGCAGTTACCGGGTGGGGGAGCGGGGTTGGCCCCAAGAAAAACTGTTTTTT.

The chain has TRBV30 and TRBJ2-5, with D uncertain. CDR1 and CDR2 (germline): GTSNPN, SVGIG (reference sequence). The CDR3 extends over 11 amino acids. V lost 1 base, J lost 5 bases, and 5 bases lay in between. The CDR3 nucleotides are TGTGCCTGGAGTGCGCAGGAGACCCAGTACTTC. It encodes CAWSAQETQYF.

The chain recombines TRBV7-2 with TRBJ1-2; 8 nucleotides align to TRBD1. From germline, CDR1 is SGHTA and CDR2 FQGNSA. The CDR3 runs to 15 residues. Trimming at V came to 5 bases and at J to 5 bases, leaving 10 bases not matched to a gene. The CDR3 loop reads CASSTRGRSGYGYTF. The DNA of the CDR3 is TGTGCCAGCAGCACCAGGGGGCGAAGTGGTTATGGCTACACCTTC.

The chain couples TRBV15 to TRBJ2-7; D call uncertain. The germline CDR1 and CDR2 sequences are LNHNV and YYDKDF (reference sequence). Between the trimmed V and J ends, which lost 0 bases and 2 bases, there was a span of 8 bases. The CDR3 runs to 14 residues. The DNA for the CDR3 is TGTGCCACCAGCAGAGATCGGTCTGCCTACGAGCAGTACTTC. Encoded protein: CATSRDRSAYEQYF. Full variable domain (remainder filled in from reference TRBV15 and TRBJ2-7): DAMVIQNPRYQVTQFGKPVTLSCSQTLNHNVMYWYQQKSSQAPKLLFHYYDKDFNNEADTPDNFQSRRPNTSFCFLDIRSPGLGDTAMYLCATSRDRSAYEQYFGPGTRLTVT.

The chain couples TRBV11-2 to TRBJ2-5, with TRBD1 identical over 10 bases. The CDR3 loop spans 15 amino acids. V trimming: 5 bases; J trimming: 5 bases; junction bases outside the gene matches: 8. Germline V gives CDR1 SGHAT, CDR2 FQNNGV. DNA of the CDR3: TGTGCCAGCAGCCCCCGACAGGGGGCGAGGGAGACCCAGTACTTC. Encoded protein: CASSPRQGARETQYF.

CDR3 coding DNA: TGTGCCAGCTCACGGGACAGGGATCCTTATGGCTACACCTTC. It translates to CASSRDRDPYGYTF. The genes are TRBV18 and TRBJ1-2, with 9 nucleotides matching TRBD1. Germline trimming cut 4 bases from V and 5 bases from J; bases unmatched to any gene: 5. This CDR3 contains 14 residues. CDR1 and CDR2 (germline): KGHSH, LQKENI.

CDR3 region: CASSSQGFEQYF. CDR3 nucleotide sequence: TGTGCCAGCAGTTCCCAGGGTTTTGAGCAGTACTTC. The rearrangement joins TRBV6-6 to TRBJ2-7, with a possible D match to TRBD1 (5 bases). V lost 4 bases, J lost 7 bases, and 11 bases lay in between. This CDR3 spans 12 amino acids. The germline V gene encodes CDR1 MNHNY and CDR2 SVGAGI (reference sequence).

The gene calls are TRBV5-8 and TRBJ2-3; D gene uncertain. The germline CDR1 and CDR2 sequences are SGHTS and YDEGEE. This CDR3 has 17 residues. Trimming cost V 0 bases and J 2 bases, with 16 bases left between them. CDR3 in amino acids: CASSLAPGSVVTDTQYF. The CDR3 DNA is TGTGCCAGCAGCTTGGCACCGGGTTCTGTCGTCACAGATACGCAGTATTTT.

This sequence joins TRBV7-8 and TRBJ2-7; 10 nucleotides agree with TRBD1. The CDR3 is made up of 17 amino acids. The V segment lost 5 bases and the J segment 3 bases; nucleotides outside the gene matches: 13. The V gene's germline CDR1 is SGHVS and CDR2 FQNEAQ. This CDR3 is CASSQGQGSPNIYEQYF. The CDR3 nucleotides read TGTGCCAGCAGCCAGGGACAGGGGTCCCCGAATATCTACGAGCAGTACTTC.

The chain carries TRBV5-3 and TRBJ2-7; D ambiguous. TRBV5-3 is an ORF for which the function is uncertain. Trimming removed 2 bases at V and 4 bases at J, with 4 bases between. The CDR3 runs to 11 residues. For the CDR3, the DNA is TGTGCCAGAAGCTTCCAGTACGAGCAGTACTTC. Protein product: CARSFQYEQYF.

The gene calls are TRBV28 and TRBJ2-7, with 7 nucleotides matching TRBD1. The CDR3 loop spans 11 amino acids. Losses at the gene ends were 10 bases for V and 6 bases for J; bases not matched to a gene: 6. Looked up from germline, CDR1 is MDHEN and CDR2 is SYDVKM. CDR3 amino acids: CATTTGPEQYF. CDR3 bases: TGTGCCACCACGACAGGGCCCGAGCAGTACTTC.

The chain combines TRBV5-8 with TRBJ2-4, with 8 bases fitting TRBD1. The CDR3 contains 16 residues. CDR1 SGHTS and CDR2 YDEGEE come from the germline V gene. V trimming: 3 bases; J trimming: 9 bases; junction bases outside the gene matches: 14. CDR3 region: CASSSGSGTGSSIQYF. The CDR3 bases are TGTGCCAGCAGCTCGGGATCCGGGACAGGCTCGAGCATTCAGTACTTC. Full variable domain (missing parts from reference TRBV5-8 and TRBJ2-4): EAGVTQSPTHLIKTRGQQATLRCSPISGHTSVYWYQQALGLGLQFLLWYDEGEERNRGNFPPRFSGRQFPNYSSELNVNALELEDSALYLCASSSGSGTGSSIQYFGAGTRLSVL.

The V and J genes are TRBV30 and TRBJ2-7, with D unclear. Looked up from germline, CDR1 is GTSNPN and CDR2 is SVGIG (reference sequence). The CDR3 sequence is 17 residues long. Trimming removed 5 bases from V and 2 bases from J, with 25 bases in between. CDR3 in amino acids: CAWVPPRLPTPTYEQYF. In DNA, the CDR3 is TGTGCCTGGGTCCCCCCCAGACTCCCTACTCCTACCTACGAGCAGTACTTC.

The gene calls are TRBV19 and TRBJ1-4; TRBD1 might be the D (5 bases). There are 12 residues in the CDR3. V was trimmed by 5 bases and J by 8 bases, leaving 9 bases between them. Germline V gene data show CDR1 as LNHDA and CDR2 as SQIVND (reference sequence). CDR3 residues: CASSVDREKLFF. The CDR3 DNA reads TGTGCCAGTAGTGTCGACAGAGAAAAACTGTTTTTT. Full variable domain (rest looked up from reference TRBV19 and TRBJ1-4): DGGITQSPKYLFRKEGQNVTLSCEQNLNHDAMYWYRQDPGQGLRLIYYSQIVNDFQKGDIAEGYSVSREKKESFPLTVTSAQKNPTAFYLCASSVDREKLFFGSGTQLSVL.

The chain uses TRBV6-5 and TRBJ1-4; 7 bases are shared with TRBD1. The CDR3 spans 15 residues. Germline assignment: CDR1 MNHEY and CDR2 SVGAGI. Trimming removed 6 bases from V and 2 bases from J; junction bases left unmatched: 6. CDR3 in amino acids: CASSRQGRTNEKLFF. DNA for the CDR3: TGTGCCAGCAGCCGACAGGGCAGGACTAATGAAAAACTGTTTTTT.

The V and J genes are TRBV29-1 and TRBJ1-2, with D unresolved. The germline gives CDR1 SQVTM, CDR2 ANQGSEA. The CDR3 is made up of 12 amino acids. Between the trimmed V and J ends, which lost 5 bases and 8 bases, there was a span of 15 bases. CDR3 coding DNA: TGCAGCGTTTATTTTCCCGAGAGGGGCTACACCTTC. Translating it yields CSVYFPERGYTF.